This T cell receptor beta chain appears in the sequencing data of a study of OX40 agonist ivuxolimab in advanced cancers. Study information: Every 2 weeks, patients received ivuxolimab intravenously, dosed at 0.01 to 10 mg/kg. Three patients showed partial responses: one hepatocellular carcinoma and two cutaneous melanoma cases.

The investigators sampled blood at baseline, at cycle 4 day 1, and at cycle 7 day 1. Germline V gene data show CDR1 as MNHEY and CDR2 as SMNVEV (reference sequence). The CDR3 is 16 residues long. V lost 7 bases to trimming and J lost 3 bases; unmatched junction nucleotides: 10. Whole-study findings and limits: In the expanded peripheral T cells, antigen specificity was never determined.

The data were produced by immunoSEQ multiplex PCR, yet TCRdb's version contains in-frame clones alone and is incomplete. The table lists more than 65,000 clones, 70% to 90% of them singletons. Comment on this clone: Its antigen is not known.

V gene TRBV27 combines with J gene TRBJ2-1; 9 bases are a match to TRBD2. This receptor was obtained from an adult with an advanced solid tumor such as melanoma, head and neck, liver or kidney cancer. The sample here was CD4+ or CD8+ T cells sorted from blood, taken in a trial of the OX40 agonist ivuxolimab. CDR3: CASTPGQTSGYNEQFF. DNA of the CDR3: TGTGCCAGCACCCCCGGGCAGACTAGCGGCTACAATGAGCAGTTCTTC.